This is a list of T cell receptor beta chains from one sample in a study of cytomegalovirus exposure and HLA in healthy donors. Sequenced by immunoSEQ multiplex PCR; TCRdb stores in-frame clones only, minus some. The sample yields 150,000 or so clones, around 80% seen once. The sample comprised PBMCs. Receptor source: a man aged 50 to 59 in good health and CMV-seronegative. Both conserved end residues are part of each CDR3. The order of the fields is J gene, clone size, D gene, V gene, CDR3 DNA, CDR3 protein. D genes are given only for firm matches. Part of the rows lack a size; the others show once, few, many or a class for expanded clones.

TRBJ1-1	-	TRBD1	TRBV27	TGTGCCAGCAGTTTGAGCTCGACAGGGGGCGGCGGGAACACTGAAGCTTTCTTT	CASSLSSTGGGGNTEAFF
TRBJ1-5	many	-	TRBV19	TGTGCCAGTACCCTACAGTTAGATCAGCCCCAGCATTTT	CASTLQLDQPQHF
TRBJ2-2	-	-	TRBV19	TGTGCCAGTAGTATCTTTTTTCGGAAGTTCGGACAGAAAAACACCGGGGAGCTGTTTTTT	CASSIFFRKFGQKNTGELFF
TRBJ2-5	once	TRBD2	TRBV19	TGTGCCAGTAGCCAACTAGCGGGAGGGAAGACCCAGTACTTC	CASSQLAGGKTQYF
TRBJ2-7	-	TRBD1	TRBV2	TGTGCCAGCAGTGAAGTACCGGGACAGGGGGTCTACGAGCAGTACTTC	CASSEVPGQGVYEQYF
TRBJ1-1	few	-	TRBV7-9	TGTGCCAGCACCCAGGGCACTGAAGCTTTCTTT	CASTQGTEAFF
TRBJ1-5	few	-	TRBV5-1	TGCGCCAGCAGCCCGACAGTACAGAATCAGCCCCAGCATTTT	CASSPTVQNQPQHF
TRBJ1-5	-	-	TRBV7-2	TGTGCCAGCAGCTTATATGGCAATCAGCCCCAGCATTTT	CASSLYGNQPQHF
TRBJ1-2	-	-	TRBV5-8	TGTGCCAGCAGCTACAGGACCTATGGCTACACCTTC	CASSYRTYGYTF
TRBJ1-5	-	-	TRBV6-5	TGTGCCAGCAGCGTGGGGGGGAGCAATCAGCCCCAGCATTTT	CASSVGGSNQPQHF
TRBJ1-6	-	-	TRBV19	TGTGCCAGTAGCCAACTCGACAGAGATAATTCACCCCTCCACTTT	CASSQLDRDNSPLHF
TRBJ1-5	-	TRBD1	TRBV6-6	TGTGCCAGCAGCGCAGGGGGAAACACTCAGCCCCAGCATTTT	CASSAGGNTQPQHF
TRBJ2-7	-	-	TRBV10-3	TGTGCCAGCGGAGACCTCGGGACTCCCTACGAGCAGTACTTC	CASGDLGTPYEQYF
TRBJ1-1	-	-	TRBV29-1	TGCAGCGTTGAGTTTCAGGGGTTGGACACTGAAGCTTTCTTT	CSVEFQGLDTEAFF
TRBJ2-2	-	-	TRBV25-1	TGTGCCAGCAGTGACTCCAGTTTGGAGGGGGAGCTGTTTTTT	CASSDSSLEGELFF
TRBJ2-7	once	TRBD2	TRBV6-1	TGTGCCAGCAGTGAACCCCCCCTAGCGGGGGGTTCCTACGAGCAGTACTTC	CASSEPPLAGGSYEQYF
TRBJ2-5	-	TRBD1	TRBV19	TGTGCCAGTAGTCTTGAGACAGGGACGGGCCAAGAGACCCAGTACTTC	CASSLETGTGQETQYF
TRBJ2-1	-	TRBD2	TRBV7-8	TGTGCCAGCAGCCAAGGACTAGTGTCTTACAATGAGCAGTTCTTC	CASSQGLVSYNEQFF
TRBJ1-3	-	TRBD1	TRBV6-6	TGTGCCAGCAGTTACGGGACAGCCTTTCTTGGAAACACCATATATTTT	CASSYGTAFLGNTIYF
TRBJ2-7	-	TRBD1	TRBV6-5	TGTGCCAGCAGTTACTCCGGGACAGGTACCTACGAGCAGTACTTC	CASSYSGTGTYEQYF
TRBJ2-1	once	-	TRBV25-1	TGTGCCAGCAGTGAATATCAGGGGGGTGGGGGAGCCTACAATGAGCAGTTCTTC	CASSEYQGGGGAYNEQFF
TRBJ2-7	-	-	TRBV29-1	TGCAGCGTTGAAACTCCCTGGTCTTCCTACGAGCAGTACTTC	CSVETPWSSYEQYF
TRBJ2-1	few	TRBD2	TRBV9	TGTGCCAGCAGCCCATCGCGGAATAGCGGGGACAATGAGCAGTTCTTC	CASSPSRNSGDNEQFF
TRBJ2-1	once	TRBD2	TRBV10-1	TGCGCCAGCAGTGATGGCGGGAGGCCGGGGGATGAGCAGTTCTTC	CASSDGGRPGDEQFF
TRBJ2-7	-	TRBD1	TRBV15	TGTGCCACCAGCAGAGAGGACAGGGGGAAAAACGAGCAGTACTTC	CATSREDRGKNEQYF
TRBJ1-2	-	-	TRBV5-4	TGTGCCAGCAGCTTGCAGGGTGCTAGCTATGGCTACACCTTC	CASSLQGASYGYTF
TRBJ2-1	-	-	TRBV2	TGTGCCAGCAGACTAAGGACAGTAGACAATGAGCAGTTCTTC	CASRLRTVDNEQFF
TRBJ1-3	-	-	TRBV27	TGTGCCTCCTGGACAGCCTCGAGCTCTGGAAACACCATATATTTT	CASWTASSSGNTIYF
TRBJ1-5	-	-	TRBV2	TGTGCCAGCACCGAAGGGGGACGGAGCAATCAGCCCCAGCATTTT	CASTEGGRSNQPQHF
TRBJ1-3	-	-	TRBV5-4	TGTGCCAGCAGCTTGGGCGGATCTGGAAACACCATATATTTT	CASSLGGSGNTIYF
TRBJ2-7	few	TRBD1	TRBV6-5	TGTGCCAGCAGTTACTCTGGGACAGGGGGCTACGAGCAGTACTTC	CASSYSGTGGYEQYF
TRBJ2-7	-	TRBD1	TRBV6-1	TGTGCCAGCAGTGAGATGGGACAGGGGATTTACGAGCAGTACTTC	CASSEMGQGIYEQYF
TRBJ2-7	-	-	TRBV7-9	TGTGCCAGCAGCCCGCGGACAGTCTACGAGCAGTACTTC	CASSPRTVYEQYF
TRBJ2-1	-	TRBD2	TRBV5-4	TGTGCCAGCAGCTTGGCCGGGACTAGCTCTCTTGAGCAGTTCTTC	CASSLAGTSSLEQFF
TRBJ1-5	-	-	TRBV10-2	TGCGCCAGCAGTTCACAGGGTGCCAGTCAGCCCCAGCATTTT	CASSSQGASQPQHF
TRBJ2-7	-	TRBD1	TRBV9	TGTGCCAGCAGCGTCCAGGACAGGGTGCTCCACGAGCAGTACTTC	CASSVQDRVLHEQYF
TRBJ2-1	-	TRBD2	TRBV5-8	TGTGCCAGCAGCCTAGTACTAGCGGGAGAGCAGTTCTTC	CASSLVLAGEQFF
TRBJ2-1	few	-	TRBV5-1	TGCGCCAGCAGCTTGGAACCCGAGCGGTACAATGAGCAGTTCTTC	CASSLEPERYNEQFF
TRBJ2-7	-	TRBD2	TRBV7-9	TGTGCCAGCAGCTTGCCAGCGGGAGTAGGCAACGAGCAGTACTTC	CASSLPAGVGNEQYF
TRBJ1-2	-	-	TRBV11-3	TGTGCCAGCAGCTTAGTAACAGGGAGCGGCTATGGCTACACCTTC	CASSLVTGSGYGYTF
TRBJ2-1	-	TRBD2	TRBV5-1	TGCGCCAGCAGCCTCCGACTAGCGGGAAATGAGCAGTTCTTC	CASSLRLAGNEQFF
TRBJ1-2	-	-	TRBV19	TGTGCCAGTAGTATTTCCAGGGCTGATGGCTACACCTTC	CASSISRADGYTF
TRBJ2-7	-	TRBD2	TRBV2	TGTGCCAGCACTTTCGGACTAGGAAGCTCCTACGAGCAGTACTTC	CASTFGLGSSYEQYF